The sample holds one count of the clone carrying this TCR beta chain. A junction boundary mismatches the germline segment, possibly from a read error. These data come from a study of blood T cell repertoires in COVID-19. Participants, 18 to 89 years old, spanned approximately 25 US areas. Clinical history as reported by participants underpinned cohort assignment. The authors' processing: How many nucleated cells were present was estimated from reference gene primer amplification. Sequencing was performed with immunoSEQ multiplex PCR; in TCRdb, only in-frame clones are kept and a portion is missing. V and J calls and clone size are those listed in that table; D and trimming were worked out from the DNA. The sample lists fewer than 300,000 clones; roughly 90% were seen once. The CDR3 has 11 residues.

This sequence originates from a woman in her forties with acute COVID-19. V is TRBV12-3 or TRBV12-4 and J is TRBJ2-5, with 8 bases that match TRBD1. The sample taken for sequencing was PBMCs or T cells enriched from blood (not recorded which). The CDR3 DNA sequence: TGTGCCAGCAGTGCCACAGGGGGGCCGCACTTC. It codes for CASSATGGPHF.